This T cell receptor beta chain was sequenced during a study of blood T cells in healthy people across ages. For the second PCR, which ran for roughly 6 to 11 cycles, a sample-barcoded 5' primer and a J-beta primer mix were used. Each cDNA molecule was tagged by a template-switch adaptor with 12 random nucleotides. No fewer than 2.5 million CDR3-containing paired-end reads came from each sample. TCRdb independently ran MiXCR on the 5' RACE reads; one entry per CDR3 protein. Of around 1,000,000 distinct CDR3 sequences in the sample, around two fifths were seen once. Sequencing was performed on blood. The receptor's source is a man in his late teens or twenties in good health.

The CDR3 here is CSASDSSYEQFF. CDR3 coding DNA: TGCAGTGCTAGCGATTCTTCCTACGAGCAGTTCTTC. This rearrangement joins TRBV20-1 to TRBJ2-1; D remains ambiguous. The CDR3 sequence is 12 residues long. Germline V gene sequence: CDR1 DFQATT, CDR2 SNEGSKA (reference sequence). The germline V and J ends were trimmed by 3 bases and 10 bases, with 13 bases remaining between them.